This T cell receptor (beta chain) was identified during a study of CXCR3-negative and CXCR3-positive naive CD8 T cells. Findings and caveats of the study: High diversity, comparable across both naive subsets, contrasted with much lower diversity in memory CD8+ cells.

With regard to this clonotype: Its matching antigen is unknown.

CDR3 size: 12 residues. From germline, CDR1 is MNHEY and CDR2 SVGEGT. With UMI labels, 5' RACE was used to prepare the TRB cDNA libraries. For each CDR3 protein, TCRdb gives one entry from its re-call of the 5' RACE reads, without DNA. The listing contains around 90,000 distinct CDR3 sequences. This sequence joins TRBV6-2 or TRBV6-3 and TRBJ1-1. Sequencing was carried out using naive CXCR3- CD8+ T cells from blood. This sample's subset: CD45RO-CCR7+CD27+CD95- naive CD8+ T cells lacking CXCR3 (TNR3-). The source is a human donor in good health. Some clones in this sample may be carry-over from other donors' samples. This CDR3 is CASSFGYTEAFF.